Below, 24 T cell receptor beta chains from the same sample are listed, as sequenced in a study of blood T cells in healthy people across ages (dated by TCRdb to 2013 to 2016). The method behind the library was 5' RACE. For sequencing, an Illumina HiSeq 2500 was employed. A second PCR of about 6 to 11 cycles was run with a J-beta primer mix and a sample-barcoded 5' primer. The raw public reads went through TCRdb reprocessing: fastp at Q25, MiXCR clone calling, in-frame beta chains kept. Rows with one shared CDR3 protein collapse into an entry with the most common genes and DNA. Recorded for this sample are 650,000 to 1,000,000 distinct CDR3 sequences; roughly 46% of them occurred a single time. About a sixth of the sample lies in the top ten. The specimen sequenced was blood. The receptors here all came from an elderly man in good health.

The chain joins TRBV28 to TRBJ1-2; 7 nucleotides agree with TRBD1. The V gene's germline CDR1 is MDHEN and CDR2 SYDVKM. The V gene end was trimmed by 4 bases and the J gene end by 4 bases; junction bases not matched to a gene: 9. CDR3 length equals 15 residues. The DNA of the CDR3 is TGTGCCAGCAGTTCGACAGGGACTGGGAGCTATGGCTACACCTTC. Its translation is CASSSTGTGSYGYTF.

The V gene is TRBV27, the J gene TRBJ2-7, with TRBD1 matching over 7 bases. Germline V lookup: CDR1 MNHEY, CDR2 SMNVEV (reference sequence). V was pared by 0 bases and J by 3 bases, with 2 bases of the junction left unmatched. This CDR3 is 14 amino acids long. The DNA of the CDR3 is TGTGCCAGCAGTTTATCGGGACAGCTCTACGAGCAGTACTTC. Amino acids: CASSLSGQLYEQYF.

V gene TRBV21-1 combines with J gene TRBJ2-7; the listed D gene, TRBD1, was not tested against the DNA. TRBV21-1 is labeled a pseudogene. This CDR3 contains 14 residues. The CDR3 DNA reads as TGTGCCAGCCAACCCCGGGACAACTCATACGAGCAGTACTTC. Translating it yields CASQPRDNSYEQYF.

This clonotype was counted only a few times. The J gene is TRBJ1-1, the V gene TRBV29-1, with D perhaps matching TRBD1 (5 bases). There are 13 residues in the CDR3. Germline CDR1 and CDR2: SQVTM and ANQGSEA. CDR3 loop: CTATGGGFSEAFF. The DNA for the CDR3 is TGCACCGCAACTGGGGGGGGTTTTTCTGAAGCTTTCTTT. Full variable domain (outside the CDR3, taken from reference TRBV29-1 and TRBJ1-1): SAVISQKPSRDICQRGTSLTIQCQVDSQVTMMFWYRQQPGQSLTLIATANQGSEATYESGFVIDKFPISRPNLTFSTLTVSNMSPEDSSIYLCTATGGGFSEAFFGQGTRLTVV.

This chain joins TRBV7-6 and TRBJ2-1, with TRBD2 matching 8 bases. This CDR3 spans 15 amino acids. The V gene's germline CDR1 is SGHVS and CDR2 FNYEAQ. V dropped 0 bases and J dropped 5; count of bases not matched to a gene: 3. The CDR3 DNA is TGTGCCAGCAGCTTAGCGCGACTAGCGCACAATGAGCAGTTCTTC. It translates to CASSLARLAHNEQFF. Full variable domain (outside the CDR3, taken from reference TRBV7-6 and TRBJ2-1): GAGVSQSPRYKVTKRGQDVALRCDPISGHVSLYWYRQALGQGPEFLTYFNYEAQQDKSGLPNDRFSAERPEGSISTLTIQRTEQRDSAMYRCASSLARLAHNEQFFGPGTRLTVL.

The CDR3 DNA reads as TGCGCCAGCAGCTCCTCCGGGACCCTAGCCAAAAACATTCAGTACTTC. Its translation: CASSSSGTLAKNIQYF. The V gene is TRBV5-1, the J gene TRBJ2-4; tentatively, D is TRBD1 or TRBD2 (5 bases each). The germline V gene has CDR1 SGHRS and CDR2 YFSETQ. The CDR3 length is 16 residues. Trimming took 3 bases from V and 0 from J, leaving 13 bases between them.

This clonotype has more than one count but fewer than ten. J is TRBJ2-5 and V is TRBV3-1; TRBD2 matches 10 bases. Per germline, CDR1 LGHDT and CDR2 YNNKEL (reference sequence). Germline trimming cut 4 bases from V and 1 base from J; bases unmatched to any gene: 9. CDR3 length: 17 residues. The DNA for the CDR3 is TGTGCCAGCAGCCTCGTGTTCACTAGCGGGGCCCAAGAGACCCAGTACTTC. Translating gives CASSLVFTSGAQETQYF.

This clonotype was found many times. At one of its ends the junction is not consistent with the germline gene, which may arise from a read error. The rearrangement uses TRBV28 and TRBJ2-5, with D possibly being TRBD1 or TRBD2 (5 bases each). CDR3 size: 14 residues. From germline, CDR1 is MDHEN and CDR2 SYDVKM. The CDR3 is CASSLSGTQETQYF. CDR3 bases: TGCGCCAGCAGCTTGTCGGGGACGCAAGAGACCCAGTACTTC.

In its sample, this clonotype was seen a few times. The gene calls are TRBV6-2 or TRBV6-3 and TRBJ2-1; a weak D match, TRBD1 (6 bases). Germline V gene sequence: CDR1 MNHEY, CDR2 SVGEGT. CDR3 length: 13 residues. The V and J ends lost 8 bases and 5 bases respectively, with 13 bases between them. CDR3 amino acids: CASEQDSNNEQFF. Written as DNA, the CDR3 is TGTGCCAGCGAGCAGGACAGTAACAATGAGCAGTTCTTC.

The genes are TRBV11-2 and TRBJ2-7, with 9 bases lining up with TRBD2. V trimming: 3 bases; J trimming: 4 bases; junction bases outside the gene matches: 16. CDR1 is SGHAT, CDR2 FQNNGV, per germline. The CDR3 runs to 18 residues. Here the CDR3 reads CASSFRSGAGGFIYEQYF. In DNA, the CDR3 is TGTGCCAGCAGCTTTCGAAGTGGAGCGGGAGGATTCATTTACGAGCAGTACTTC.

The chain recombines TRBV28 with TRBJ2-2; the D is unclear. Germline V gene sequence: CDR1 MDHEN, CDR2 SYDVKM. V was clipped by 7 bases and J by 2 bases, with 11 bases between them. The CDR3 runs to 14 residues. CDR3 region: CASKAGPNTGELFF. CDR3 sequence (DNA): TGTGCCAGCAAGGCAGGACCTAACACCGGGGAGCTGTTTTTT.

The V gene is TRBV20-1, the J gene TRBJ2-7; 10 nucleotides agree with TRBD2. This CDR3 has 15 residues. Germline CDR1 reads DFQATT; CDR2 reads SNEGSKA (reference sequence). Trimming removed 8 bases from V and 5 bases from J; junction bases left unmatched: 15. The CDR3 region has the DNA TGCAGTCTGACTGCCGGGCTAGCGGGGGACGACGAGCAGTACTTC. Amino acids: CSLTAGLAGDDEQYF.

V is TRBV20-1 and J is TRBJ2-7; 13 bases line up with TRBD2. Per the germline V gene, CDR1 is DFQATT and CDR2 is SNEGSKA (reference sequence). V shed 0 bases, J shed 6 bases, and the junction held 5 bases outside the gene matches. The CDR3 length is 15 residues. The CDR3: CSARERTSGRTEQYF. The CDR3 DNA reads TGCAGTGCTAGAGAACGGACTAGCGGGAGAACCGAGCAGTACTTC.

The chain employs TRBV15 and TRBJ2-5, with a tentative D call TRBD2 (6 bases). With the DNA end fitting TRBJ2-7 better, the J assignment may be wrong. The germline V gene encodes CDR1 LNHNV and CDR2 YYDKDF (reference sequence). CDR3 length: 14 amino acids. In DNA form, the CDR3 reads TGTGCCACCAGCAGAGCTAGCGCTCACTACGAGCAGTACTTC. Amino acids: CATSRASAHYEQYF.

Points on this clonotype: Just one base apart from a much larger clone, this may be a read error. This sequence joins TRBV5-1 and TRBJ2-5; a weak D match, TRBD2 (5 bases). Trimming shortened V by 4 bases and J by 11 bases, and 24 bases separated the two germline ends. This CDR3 has 15 amino acids. The germline CDR1 and CDR2 sequences are SGHRS and YFSETQ. DNA of the CDR3: TGCGCCAGCAGCGCTACTAGTATCTCCTACAATGAGCAGTACTTC. Its protein is CASSATSISYNEQYF.

The chain carries TRBV6-1 and TRBJ2-7, with D possibly being TRBD1 (6 bases). V gave up 5 bases and J gave up 7 bases, with 15 bases separating them. The CDR3 has 13 amino acids. Per germline, CDR1 MNHNS and CDR2 SASEGT. The CDR3 reads CASSNRVIDEQYF. The CDR3 DNA follows: TGTGCCAGCAGTAACAGGGTCATCGATGAGCAGTACTTC.

This clonotype has a count of ten or more. The chain recombines TRBV7-3 with TRBJ2-1, with D possibly being TRBD2 (5 bases). This CDR3 has 14 amino acids. Germline CDR1 is SGHTA and CDR2 is FQGTGA. V was trimmed by 1 base and J by 5 bases, leaving 9 bases between them. DNA for the CDR3: TGTGCCAGCAGCTTAAGTGGGAGCAACAATGAGCAGTTCTTC. It encodes CASSLSGSNNEQFF. The full variable domain, with the rest looked up from reference TRBV7-3 and TRBJ2-1, is GAGVSQTPSNKVTEKGKYVELRCDPISGHTALYWYRQSLGQGPEFLIYFQGTGAADDSGLPNDRFFAVRPEGSVSTLKIQRTERGDSAVYLCASSLSGSNNEQFFGPGTRLTVL.

The J gene is TRBJ2-5, the V gene TRBV30; no reliable D call. This CDR3 is 15 amino acids long. V was trimmed by 2 bases and J by 11 bases, leaving 24 bases between them. CDR1 GTSNPN and CDR2 SVGIG come from the germline V gene (reference sequence). The CDR3 nucleotides read TGTGCCTGGAGTATTCTTGGCCCCGAGAACAATGAGCAGTACTTC. The encoded protein is CAWSILGPENNEQYF.

This clonotype appeared a few times. This chain uses TRBV7-2 with TRBJ1-1, with 7 bases lining up with TRBD1. CDR1 and CDR2 from the germline V gene are SGHTA and FQGNSA. The CDR3 consists of 12 residues. V shed 5 bases, J shed 7 bases, and the junction held 4 bases outside the gene matches. The CDR3 bases are TGTGCCAGCAGCCAGGGACAGATTGAAGCTTTCTTT. Protein product: CASSQGQIEAFF.

This chain links TRBV28 with TRBJ2-3, with 7 positions matching TRBD1. The CDR3 has 15 amino acids. Germline V gene sequence: CDR1 MDHEN, CDR2 SYDVKM. V was pared by 4 bases and J by 4 bases, with 8 bases of the junction left unmatched. The DNA of the CDR3 is TGTGCCAGCAGTTCCGAGAAACAGGGGTCAGATACGCAGTATTTT. Translation: CASSSEKQGSDTQYF.

This clonotype has only a few counts. This rearrangement joins TRBV20-1 to TRBJ2-1; TRBD1 is a possible D gene (5 bases). Looked up from germline, CDR1 is DFQATT and CDR2 is SNEGSKA (reference sequence). Trimming shortened V by 1 base and J by 8 bases, and 15 bases separated the two germline ends. The CDR3 runs to 14 residues. In DNA, the CDR3 is TGCAGTGCTAGAGGCGTAGGATTAGGGGATGAGCAGTTCTTC. It yields the protein CSARGVGLGDEQFF.

DNA of the CDR3: TGCAGCGTTGAAGGTACAGGGGTGACCGGGGAGCTGTTTTTT. This gives the protein CSVEGTGVTGELFF. V gene TRBV29-1 combines with J gene TRBJ2-2, with 7 bases aligning to TRBD1. The CDR3 covers 14 residues. CDR1 is SQVTM, CDR2 ANQGSEA, per germline. Trimming removed 1 base from V and 5 bases from J; junction bases left unmatched: 4.

This clonotype was found a few times. The V and J genes are TRBV14 and TRBJ2-3; 10 bases are shared with TRBD1. This CDR3 has 21 residues. J lost 1 base, V lost 2 bases, and 18 bases had no gene match. CDR1 and CDR2 from the germline V gene are SGHDN and FVKESK. The DNA of the CDR3 is TGTGCCAGCAGCCAATTACCGCCGGGACAGGGGACAACAATGGGCACAGATACGCAGTATTTT. Translation: CASSQLPPGQGTTMGTDTQYF.

J is TRBJ2-4 and V is TRBV7-2; no clear D. TRBJ2-7 explains the end of the DNA better; the J call may be wrong. Germline CDR1 reads SGHTA; CDR2 reads FQGNSA. This CDR3 is built from 14 residues. CDR3: CASSFRGGPYEQYF. CDR3 nucleotide sequence: TGTGCCAGCAGCTTCCGCGGCGGTCCCTACGAGCAGTACTTC.